These T cell receptor beta chains were read from a single sample in a study of regulatory dendritic cells for organ transplantation. Only in-frame clones appear in the TCRdb table, and some are missing; sequencing was by immunoSEQ multiplex PCR. The data show 30,000 to 40,000 clones, 85% to 90% seen once. The source material was naive CD4+ T cells from blood. The origin of the receptors is a human donor in good health. CDR3s include the opening cysteine and the closing phenylalanine or tryptophan. D genes are given only for firm matches. The size field is filled for only some rows; it gives once, few, many or a size class.

V: TRBV7-9
size: -
D: -
J: TRBJ1-3
DNA: TGTGCCAGCAGCGGACTGGGGGCAGGTGGAAACACCATATATTTT
CDR3: CASSGLGAGGNTIYF

V: TRBV29-1
size: -
D: -
J: TRBJ1-1
DNA: TGCAGCGTTACACAGGGGAACACTGAAGCTTTCTTT
CDR3: CSVTQGNTEAFF

V: TRBV28
size: -
D: -
J: TRBJ2-1
DNA: TGTGCCATCGTGGGGCGTCACGGTGAGCAGTTCTTC
CDR3: CAIVGRHGEQFF

V: TRBV30
size: -
D: -
J: TRBJ1-6
DNA: TGTGCCTGGAAGGTTCACTATAATTCACCCCTCCACTTT
CDR3: CAWKVHYNSPLHF

V: TRBV6-5
size: -
D: -
J: TRBJ2-7
DNA: TGTGCCAGCAGTAACCGGGACTGGGGGGGCAAGCAGTACTTC
CDR3: CASSNRDWGGKQYF

V: TRBV9
size: -
D: -
J: TRBJ1-6
DNA: TGTGCCAGCAGCACTCGGGGGACCTATAATTCACCCCTCCACTTT
CDR3: CASSTRGTYNSPLHF

V: TRBV7-2
size: -
D: -
J: TRBJ2-7
DNA: TGTGCCAGCAGCTTAGCTGGAGTCTCCTACGAGCAGTACTTC
CDR3: CASSLAGVSYEQYF

V: TRBV7-9
size: -
D: TRBD1
J: TRBJ2-3
DNA: TGTGCCAGCAGCTTAATGGGACAGGGGGCTCAAGATACGCAGTATTTT
CDR3: CASSLMGQGAQDTQYF

V: TRBV5-5
size: -
D: -
J: TRBJ2-3
DNA: TGTGCCAGCAGCCGACTTGGGGCTGTGGATACGCAGTATTTT
CDR3: CASSRLGAVDTQYF

V: TRBV7-9
size: -
D: -
J: TRBJ1-2
DNA: TGTGCCAGCAGCTCAGAGGTTGGGGGTAGTAACTATGGCTACACCTTC
CDR3: CASSSEVGGSNYGYTF

V: TRBV4-2
size: -
D: -
J: TRBJ2-3
DNA: TGTGCCAGCAGACGAACCGGGACTGACACAGATACGCAGTATTTT
CDR3: CASRRTGTDTDTQYF

V: TRBV5-1
size: -
D: -
J: TRBJ2-5
DNA: TGCGCCACCAACACCGGGGCTCTGTTGGGAGAGACCCAGTACTTC
CDR3: CATNTGALLGETQYF

V: TRBV19
size: -
D: -
J: TRBJ1-2
DNA: TGTGCCAGTAGTATAAGTTACTTCGACAGGTCCCGGCAGGGCTACACCTTC
CDR3: CASSISYFDRSRQGYTF

V: TRBV9
size: few
D: TRBD1
J: TRBJ1-4
DNA: TGTGCCAGCAGCGTTGATAACAGGGGACTCGCAACTAATGAAAAACTGTTTTTT
CDR3: CASSVDNRGLATNEKLFF

V: TRBV10-3
size: -
D: TRBD2
J: TRBJ2-1
DNA: TGTGCCATCAACCTAGCGGGAGGGTACGGGGAGCAGTTCTTC
CDR3: CAINLAGGYGEQFF

V: TRBV27
size: once
D: TRBD1
J: TRBJ2-5
DNA: TGTGCCAGCAGTTCTAGAGGGACAGGGCGTCGGGAGACCCAGTACTTC
CDR3: CASSSRGTGRRETQYF

V: TRBV2
size: -
D: -
J: TRBJ2-3
DNA: TGTGCCAGCAAGGACCGAACACCCACAGATACGCAGTATTTT
CDR3: CASKDRTPTDTQYF

V: TRBV28
size: once
D: TRBD1
J: TRBJ2-1
DNA: TGTGCCAGCAGTATGGACAGGGGTTCCTACAATGAGCAGTTCTTC
CDR3: CASSMDRGSYNEQFF

V: TRBV4-2
size: -
D: -
J: TRBJ1-5
DNA: TGTGCCAGCAGCCAAGTTAGGGGAAATCAGCCCCAGCATTTT
CDR3: CASSQVRGNQPQHF

V: TRBV4-2
size: -
D: -
J: TRBJ2-1
DNA: TGTGCCAGCAGCCAAGATGATCGGCAGAGCTCCTACAATGAGCAGTTCTTC
CDR3: CASSQDDRQSSYNEQFF

V: TRBV11-2
size: -
D: TRBD2
J: TRBJ2-5
DNA: TGTGCCAGCAGCTTAGGGGGACTAGCGGGCCACCAAGAGACCCAGTACTTC
CDR3: CASSLGGLAGHQETQYF

V: TRBV6-5
size: -
D: -
J: TRBJ1-2
DNA: TGTGCCAGCACTCAACCCGGGTCGGCGGTGTGGGGCTACACCTTC
CDR3: CASTQPGSAVWGYTF

V: TRBV30
size: -
D: -
J: TRBJ1-2
DNA: TGTGCCTGGAAGACCGTTGAGGATGGCTACACCTTC
CDR3: CAWKTVEDGYTF

V: TRBV19
size: -
D: TRBD1
J: TRBJ2-7
DNA: TGTGCCAGTAGTCCGACAGGGAGCGAGCAGTACTTC
CDR3: CASSPTGSEQYF

V: TRBV30
size: -
D: TRBD1
J: TRBJ1-2
DNA: TGTGCCTGGACCCAGACAGGGAACTATGGCTACACCTTC
CDR3: CAWTQTGNYGYTF

V: TRBV4-3
size: -
D: TRBD2
J: TRBJ2-1
DNA: TGCGCCAGCAGCCAACTAGCGGGGGGCAGATACAATGAGCAGTTCTTC
CDR3: CASSQLAGGRYNEQFF

V: TRBV2
size: -
D: -
J: TRBJ1-2
DNA: TGTGCCAGCAGCGCCCAACAGGGTCACGGCTACACCTTC
CDR3: CASSAQQGHGYTF

V: TRBV28
size: -
D: -
J: TRBJ1-2
DNA: TGTGCCAGCAGTTTAGGGGACGGCAGAGGAGGCTACACCTTC
CDR3: CASSLGDGRGGYTF

V: TRBV6-5
size: once
D: -
J: TRBJ1-2
DNA: TGTGCCAGCAGTACCCGCCAGGGGTATGGCTACACCTTC
CDR3: CASSTRQGYGYTF

V: TRBV10-1
size: -
D: -
J: TRBJ2-7
DNA: TGCGCCAGCAGTGGGCCAGGGAAAAGCTCCTACGAGCAGTACTTC
CDR3: CASSGPGKSSYEQYF

V: TRBV28
size: -
D: TRBD2
J: TRBJ2-1
DNA: TGTGCCAGCAGTTCCGTAGCGGGAGGTGGGAACAATGAGCAGTTCTTC
CDR3: CASSSVAGGGNNEQFF

V: TRBV6-6
size: few
D: TRBD1
J: TRBJ2-7
DNA: TGTGCCGCGTCCCGGGACAGGGGTCCGGTAGCATACGAGCAGTACTTC
CDR3: CAASRDRGPVAYEQYF

V: TRBV4-3
size: -
D: -
J: TRBJ2-3
DNA: TGCGCCAGCAGCCAAGAACTAGCCGGTGGTTTTGTGCATACGCAGTATTTT
CDR3: CASSQELAGGFVHTQYF

V: TRBV2
size: -
D: -
J: TRBJ2-2
DNA: TGTGCCAGCAGCGACCCTTCGGGGCCCGGGGAGCTGTTTTTT
CDR3: CASSDPSGPGELFF

V: TRBV7-6
size: -
D: -
J: TRBJ2-6
DNA: TGTGCCAGCAGCTTAGCATATTCTGGGGCCAACGTCCTGACTTTC
CDR3: CASSLAYSGANVLTF

V: TRBV6-5
size: once
D: -
J: TRBJ1-2
DNA: TGTGCCAGCAGTTACGGGGGGGTTTCTGGCTACACCTTC
CDR3: CASSYGGVSGYTF

V: TRBV18
size: -
D: -
J: TRBJ2-7
DNA: TGTGCCAGCTCGCTGCAGGGGACCCAATACGAGCAGTACTTC
CDR3: CASSLQGTQYEQYF

V: TRBV9
size: -
D: TRBD1
J: TRBJ2-1
DNA: TGTGCCAGCAGTGTACAGGGGGCAAGCAATGAGCAGTTCTTC
CDR3: CASSVQGASNEQFF

V: TRBV9
size: -
D: TRBD1
J: TRBJ2-1
DNA: TGTGCCAGCAGCGTTACCGGGACAGGGGGCATCGAGCAGTTCTTC
CDR3: CASSVTGTGGIEQFF

V: TRBV7-3
size: -
D: -
J: TRBJ1-5
DNA: TGTGCCAGCAGCCCCACCCTAAATCAGCCCCAGCATTTT
CDR3: CASSPTLNQPQHF

V: TRBV9
size: -
D: TRBD1
J: TRBJ1-6
DNA: TGTGCCAGCAGCAGACGGACAGGGGGCCCTCCAACCCTCCACTTT
CDR3: CASSRRTGGPPTLHF

V: TRBV4-3
size: -
D: -
J: TRBJ1-1
DNA: TGCGCCAGCAGCCAAGATGGGCAACTCACTGAAGCTTTCTTT
CDR3: CASSQDGQLTEAFF